The rows below give T cell receptor beta chains drawn from one sample of a study of T cells in Graves' hyperthyroidism and ophthalmopathy. TCRdb called the multiplex PCR reads again in MiXCR, with one record for every CDR3 protein. The sample holds about 550,000 distinct CDR3 sequences; around 21% are singletons and the top ten take roughly 29%. Sample: blood. The receptors here all came from a man aged 18 to 35 with Graves' hyperthyroidism. CDR3s include the opening cysteine and the closing phenylalanine or tryptophan. D genes are given only for firm matches. Clone sizes are given selectively: once, few, many, or a class where the clone is expanded.

d_call,clone_size,j_call,v_call,cdr3_aa,cdr3_nt
TRBD1,.,TRBJ1-2,TRBV6-1,CASSAGQGWNYGYTF,TGTGCCAGCAGTGCGGGACAGGGATGGAACTATGGCTACACCTTC
.,many,TRBJ1-1,TRBV6-5,CASSPPVTGAEAFF,TGTGCCAGCAGTCCCCCGGTTACTGGCGCTGAAGCTTTCTTT
.,many,TRBJ1-1,TRBV29-1,CSVAVTGSGNTEAFF,TGCAGCGTTGCCGTTACAGGGTCGGGGAACACTGAAGCTTTCTTT
TRBD2,.,TRBJ2-7,TRBV6-5,CASSYLREGREQYF,TGTGCCAGCAGTTACTTGCGGGAGGGCCGCGAGCAGTACTTC
.,.,TRBJ1-5,TRBV20-1,CSARDPGGMSQPQHF,TGCAGTGCTAGAGACCCGGGGGGGATGAGTCAGCCCCAGCATTTT
.,many,TRBJ1-3,TRBV9,CASSSNRGSGNTIYF,TGTGCCAGCAGCTCTAACCGGGGGTCTGGAAACACCATATATTTT
.,many,TRBJ2-7,TRBV19,CASSTSGDSYEQYF,TGTGCCAGTAGCACATCCGGGGACTCCTACGAGCAGTACTTC
.,once,TRBJ2-2,TRBV6-1,CASSEALDTGELFF,TGTGCCAGCAGTGAAGCACTGGACACCGGGGAGCTGTTTTTT
.,.,TRBJ1-6,TRBV7-2,CASSPPGPGNSPLHF,TGTGCCAGCAGCCCCCCGGGACCAGGGAATTCACCCCTCCACTTT
.,.,TRBJ1-3,TRBV4-1,CASSPMGGSGNTIYF,TGCGCCAGCAGCCCGATGGGAGGGTCGGGAAACACCATATATTTT
.,.,TRBJ1-5,TRBV6-1,CASRPRGQPQHF,TGTGCCAGCAGACCCAGGGGCCAGCCCCAGCATTTT
.,many,TRBJ1-3,TRBV12-3/TRBV12-4,CASSHRVLSGNTIYF,TGTGCCAGCAGTCACAGGGTCCTCTCTGGAAACACCATATATTTT
.,few,TRBJ2-5,TRBV7-3,CASSLSGGAQETQYF,TGTGCCAGCAGCTTAAGTGGTGGGGCCCAAGAGACCCAGTACTTC
.,many,TRBJ2-2,TRBV20-1,CSGGRDTGELFF,TGCAGTGGGGGGCGAGACACCGGGGAGCTGTTTTTT
TRBD1,few,TRBJ2-7,TRBV7-2,CASRRTGQYEQYF,TGTGCCAGCAGGCGGACAGGACAGTACGAGCAGTACTTC
TRBD1,.,TRBJ1-1,TRBV12-3/TRBV12-4,CASSLALITGAEAFF,TGTGCCAGCAGTTTAGCCCTTATTACAGGGGCTGAAGCTTTCTTT
.,many,TRBJ1-2,TRBV12-3/TRBV12-4,CASSRARFDSVYGYTF,TGTGCCAGCAGTCGAGCCCGATTTGACTCGGTCTATGGCTACACCTTC
.,.,TRBJ1-2,TRBV20-1,CSARSVASSNYGYTF,TGCAGTGCTCGGTCGGTGGCCTCTTCTAACTATGGCTACACCTTC
.,few,TRBJ2-5,TRBV2,CASSEDWGQQETQYF,TGTGCCAGCAGTGAAGATTGGGGACAACAAGAGACCCAGTACTTC
.,.,TRBJ2-3,TRBV6-1,CASSFAGFGSDTQYF,TGTGCCAGCAGCTTTGCAGGTTTTGGGTCAGATACGCAGTATTTT
.,many,TRBJ1-1,TRBV30,CAWSRDKLTEAFF,TGTGCCTGGAGTAGGGATAAGCTCACTGAAGCTTTCTTT
TRBD1,many,TRBJ2-5,TRBV15,CATSREDRPQETQYF,TGTGCCACCAGCAGAGAGGACAGGCCCCAAGAGACCCAGTACTTC
TRBD2,many,TRBJ2-2,TRBV28,CASRTGLAANTGELFF,TGTGCCAGCAGGACTGGACTAGCCGCGAACACCGGGGAGCTGTTTTTT
TRBD2,many,TRBJ2-7,TRBV27,CASSLKGASGGYEQYF,TGTGCCAGCAGTTTGAAGGGGGCTAGCGGGGGCTACGAGCAGTACTTC
.,many,TRBJ2-5,TRBV6-6,CASSQQLGRGETQYF,TGTGCCAGCAGCCAACAGCTTGGGCGAGGCGAGACCCAGTACTTC
.,many,TRBJ1-2,TRBV6-2/TRBV6-3,CASSNPGSFYGYTF,TGTGCCAGCAGTAATCCCGGGTCCTTCTATGGCTACACCTTC
.,many,TRBJ2-7,TRBV19,CASSIGGTSYEQYF,TGTGCCAGTAGTATAGGAGGGACTTCCTACGAGCAGTACTTC
.,.,TRBJ2-7,TRBV11-3,CASGTAPSYEQYF,TGTGCCAGCGGGACCGCCCCCTCCTACGAGCAGTACTTC
.,few,TRBJ2-5,TRBV5-6,CASSSGKTVVWGETQYF,TGTGCCAGCAGCTCTGGAAAGACAGTCGTTTGGGGAGAGACCCAGTACTTC